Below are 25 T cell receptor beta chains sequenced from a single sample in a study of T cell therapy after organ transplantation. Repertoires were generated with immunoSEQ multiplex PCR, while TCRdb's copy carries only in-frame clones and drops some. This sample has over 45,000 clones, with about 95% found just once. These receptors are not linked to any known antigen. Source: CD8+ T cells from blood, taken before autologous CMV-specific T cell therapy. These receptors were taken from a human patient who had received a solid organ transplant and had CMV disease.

The CDR3 region is CASSLPGGTEAFF. Here the CDR3 DNA reads TGTGCCAGCAGCTTACCGGGGGGCACTGAAGCTTTCTTT. This chain joins TRBV7-8 and TRBJ1-1; perhaps TRBD1 as D (5 bases). The CDR3 consists of 13 residues. The V end was cut by 2 bases, the J end by 4 bases, with 8 bases between. Germline CDR1 reads SGHVS; CDR2 reads FQNEAQ.

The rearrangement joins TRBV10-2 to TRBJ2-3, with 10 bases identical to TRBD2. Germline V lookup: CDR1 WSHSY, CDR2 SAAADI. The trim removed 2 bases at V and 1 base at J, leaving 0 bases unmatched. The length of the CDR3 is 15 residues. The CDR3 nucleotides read TGCGCCAGCAGTGAGACTAGCGGGGGCACAGATACGCAGTATTTT. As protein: CASSETSGGTDTQYF.

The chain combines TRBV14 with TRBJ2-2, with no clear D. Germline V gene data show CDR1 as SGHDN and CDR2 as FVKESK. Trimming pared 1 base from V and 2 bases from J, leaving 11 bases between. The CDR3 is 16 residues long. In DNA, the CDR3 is TGTGCCAGCAGCCAAGGGGGTTTTGCCAACACCGGGGAGCTGTTTTTT. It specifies CASSQGGFANTGELFF.

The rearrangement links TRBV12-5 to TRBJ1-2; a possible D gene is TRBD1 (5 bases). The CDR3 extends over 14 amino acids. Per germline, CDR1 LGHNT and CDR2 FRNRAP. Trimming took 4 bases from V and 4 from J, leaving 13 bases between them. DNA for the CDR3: TGTGCTAGTGGTTCCACAGGAAGTGGCTATGGCTACACCTTC. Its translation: CASGSTGSGYGYTF.

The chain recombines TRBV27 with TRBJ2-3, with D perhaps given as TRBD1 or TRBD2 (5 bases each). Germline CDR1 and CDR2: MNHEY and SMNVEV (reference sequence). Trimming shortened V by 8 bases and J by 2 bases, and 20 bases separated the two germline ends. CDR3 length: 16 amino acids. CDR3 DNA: TGTGCCAGCCCCATCCGGGGCCACCCCACCACAGATACGCAGTATTTT. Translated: CASPIRGHPTTDTQYF.

The CDR3 DNA follows: TGTGCCAGCAGCTTGGAGACAGAGGGGGATTTGCAGTACTTC. Translated, it gives CASSLETEGDLQYF. The gene calls are TRBV5-6 and TRBJ2-7; the D gene is possibly TRBD1 (6 bases). V dropped 0 bases and J dropped 9 bases, with 16 bases sitting between them. The germline V gene encodes CDR1 SGHDT and CDR2 YYEEEE. The CDR3 sequence is 14 residues long.

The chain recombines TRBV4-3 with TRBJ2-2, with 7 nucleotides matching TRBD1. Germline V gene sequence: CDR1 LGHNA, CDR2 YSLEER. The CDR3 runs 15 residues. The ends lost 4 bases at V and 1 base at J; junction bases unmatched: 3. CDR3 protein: CASSPGTVNTGELFF. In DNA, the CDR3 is TGCGCCAGCAGCCCCGGGACAGTGAACACCGGGGAGCTGTTTTTT.

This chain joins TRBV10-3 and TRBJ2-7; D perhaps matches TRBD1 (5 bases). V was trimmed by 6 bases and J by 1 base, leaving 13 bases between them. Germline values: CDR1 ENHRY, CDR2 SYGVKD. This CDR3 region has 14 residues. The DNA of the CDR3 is TGTGCCATCAGCCCCGAACAGGATTCCTACGAGCAGTACTTC. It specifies CAISPEQDSYEQYF.

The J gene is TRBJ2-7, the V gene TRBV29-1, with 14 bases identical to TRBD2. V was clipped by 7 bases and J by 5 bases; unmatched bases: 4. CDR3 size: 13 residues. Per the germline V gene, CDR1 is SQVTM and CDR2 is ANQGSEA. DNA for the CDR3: TGCAGCGCGTCGGGACTAGCGGGGGACGAGCAGTACTTC. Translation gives CSASGLAGDEQYF.

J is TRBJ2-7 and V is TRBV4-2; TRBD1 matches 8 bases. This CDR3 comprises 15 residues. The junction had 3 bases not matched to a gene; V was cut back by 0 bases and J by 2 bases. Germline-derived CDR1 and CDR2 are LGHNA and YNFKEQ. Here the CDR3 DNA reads TGTGCCAGCAGCCAAGATCAGGGGGCCACCTACGAGCAGTACTTC. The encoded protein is CASSQDQGATYEQYF.

In DNA form, the CDR3 reads TGCGCCAGCAGTGATTTGGGGAACTTGAACAGGGGTTACAAGACAGATACGCAGTATTTT. Translating it yields CASSDLGNLNRGYKTDTQYF. V gene TRBV10-2 combines with J gene TRBJ2-3, with TRBD1 identical over 7 bases. Germline V gene sequence: CDR1 WSHSY, CDR2 SAAADI. This CDR3 has 20 amino acids. The V segment lost 3 bases and the J segment 3 bases; nucleotides outside the gene matches: 21.

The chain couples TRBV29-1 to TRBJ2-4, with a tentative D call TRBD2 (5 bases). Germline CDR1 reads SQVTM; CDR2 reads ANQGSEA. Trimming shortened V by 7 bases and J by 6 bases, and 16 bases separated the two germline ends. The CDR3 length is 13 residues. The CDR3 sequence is CSGETLDGNIQYF. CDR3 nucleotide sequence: TGCAGCGGGGAGACTTTGGACGGAAACATTCAGTACTTC.

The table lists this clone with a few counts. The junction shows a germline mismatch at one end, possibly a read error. CDR3 in amino acids: CASSLTGYAEAFF. The CDR3 region has the DNA TGTGCCAGCAGCCTAACAGGGTACGCTGAAGCTTTCTTT. The chain combines TRBV7-3 with TRBJ1-1, with a weak D call TRBD1 (6 bases). CDR3 length: 13 residues. Germline V gives CDR1 SGHTA, CDR2 FQGTGA.

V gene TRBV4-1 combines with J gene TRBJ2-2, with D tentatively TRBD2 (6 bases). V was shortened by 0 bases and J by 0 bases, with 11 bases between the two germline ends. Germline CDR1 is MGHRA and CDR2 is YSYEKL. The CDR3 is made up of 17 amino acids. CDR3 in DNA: TGCGCCAGCAGCCAAGATGGGCTAGCGCCGAACACCGGGGAGCTGTTTTTT. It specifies CASSQDGLAPNTGELFF.

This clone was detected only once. The CDR3 loop reads CASSEVRGGIGELFF. Written as DNA, the CDR3 is TGCGCCAGCAGTGAGGTTCGGGGGGGAATCGGGGAGCTGTTTTTT. The chain employs TRBV10-1 and TRBJ2-2; 8 bases align to TRBD2. This CDR3 has 15 residues. V was pared by 2 bases and J by 7 bases, with 6 bases of the junction left unmatched. CDR1 is WNHNN, CDR2 SYGVQD, per germline (reference sequence).

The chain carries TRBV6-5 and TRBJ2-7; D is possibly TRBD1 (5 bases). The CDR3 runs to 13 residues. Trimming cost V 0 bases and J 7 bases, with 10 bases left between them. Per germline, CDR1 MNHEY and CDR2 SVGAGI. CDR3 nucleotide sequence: TGTGCCAGCAGTTACTCCAGGGCAGGAGAGCAGTACTTC. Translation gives CASSYSRAGEQYF.

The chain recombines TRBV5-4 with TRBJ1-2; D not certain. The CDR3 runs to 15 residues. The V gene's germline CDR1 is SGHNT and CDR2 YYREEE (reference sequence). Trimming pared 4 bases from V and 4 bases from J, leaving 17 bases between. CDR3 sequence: CASSARNVIFYGYTF. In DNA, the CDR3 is TGTGCCAGCAGCGCAAGGAACGTTATCTTCTATGGCTACACCTTC. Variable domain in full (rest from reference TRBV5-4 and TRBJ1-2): ETGVTQSPTHLIKTRGQQVTLRCSSQSGHNTVSWYQQALGQGPQFIFQYYREEENGRGNFPPRFSGLQFPNYSSELNVNALELDDSALYLCASSARNVIFYGYTFGSGTRLTVV.

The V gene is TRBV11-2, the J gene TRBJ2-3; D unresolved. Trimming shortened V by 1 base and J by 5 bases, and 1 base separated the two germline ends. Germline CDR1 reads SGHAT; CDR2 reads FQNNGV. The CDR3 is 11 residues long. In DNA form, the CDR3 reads TGTGCCAGCAGCTTAGTAGATACGCAGTATTTT. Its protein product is CASSLVDTQYF.

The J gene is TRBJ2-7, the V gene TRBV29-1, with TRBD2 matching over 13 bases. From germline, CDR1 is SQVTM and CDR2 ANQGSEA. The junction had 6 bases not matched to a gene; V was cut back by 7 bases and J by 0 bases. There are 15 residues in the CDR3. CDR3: CSASGLAGPSYEQYF. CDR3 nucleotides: TGCAGCGCGTCGGGACTAGCGGGGCCCTCCTACGAGCAGTACTTC.

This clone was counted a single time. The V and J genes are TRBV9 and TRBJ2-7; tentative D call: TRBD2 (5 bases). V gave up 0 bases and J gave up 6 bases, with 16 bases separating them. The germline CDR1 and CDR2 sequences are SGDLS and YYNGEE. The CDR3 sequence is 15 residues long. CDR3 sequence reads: CASSVDGRQGGEQYF. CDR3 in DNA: TGTGCCAGCAGCGTAGACGGTCGACAAGGAGGCGAGCAGTACTTC.

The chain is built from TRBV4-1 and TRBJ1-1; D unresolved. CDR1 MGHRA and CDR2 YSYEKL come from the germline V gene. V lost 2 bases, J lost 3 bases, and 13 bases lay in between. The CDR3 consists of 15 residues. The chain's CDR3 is CASSQLPHGDTEAFF. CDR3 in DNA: TGCGCCAGCAGCCAACTCCCCCATGGAGACACTGAAGCTTTCTTT.

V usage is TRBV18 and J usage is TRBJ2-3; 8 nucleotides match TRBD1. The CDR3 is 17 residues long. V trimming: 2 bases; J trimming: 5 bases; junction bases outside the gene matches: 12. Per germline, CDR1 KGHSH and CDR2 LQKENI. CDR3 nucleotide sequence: TGTGCCAGCTCACCAACCCCCGACAGGGGTCGAGGAGATACGCAGTATTTT. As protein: CASSPTPDRGRGDTQYF.

The CDR3 region is CASSPGFYEQYF. CDR3 nucleotides: TGTGCCAGCAGTCCAGGGTTCTACGAGCAGTACTTC. The V gene is TRBV2, the J gene TRBJ2-7, with D maybe TRBD1 (5 bases). The CDR3 runs to 12 residues. Germline lookup yields CDR1 SNHLY and CDR2 FYNNEI. The V end lost 5 bases, the J end lost 3 bases, and 8 bases lay between the germline ends.

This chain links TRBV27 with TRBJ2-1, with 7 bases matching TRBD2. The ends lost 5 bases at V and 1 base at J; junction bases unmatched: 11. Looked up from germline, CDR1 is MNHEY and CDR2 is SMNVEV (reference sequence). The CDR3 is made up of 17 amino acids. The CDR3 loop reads CASSDVTGTTSYNEQFF. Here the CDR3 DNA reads TGTGCCAGCAGTGACGTAACCGGGACTACGTCCTACAATGAGCAGTTCTTC.

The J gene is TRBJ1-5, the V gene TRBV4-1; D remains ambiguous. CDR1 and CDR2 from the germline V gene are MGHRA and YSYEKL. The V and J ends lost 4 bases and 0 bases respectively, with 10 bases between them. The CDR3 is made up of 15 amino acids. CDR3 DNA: TGCGCCAGCAGCCTCGACCGGTTTAGCAATCAGCCCCAGCATTTT. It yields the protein CASSLDRFSNQPQHF.